The clone carrying this TCR beta chain showed up many times. For TCRbeta, the library was prepared with unique molecular identifiers. TCRdb re-analysed the PCR reads in MiXCR, keeping a single row per CDR3 protein. The table shows 190,000 or so distinct CDR3 sequences, with less than 8% occurring only once. The sample originates from a study of T-cell reconstitution after alpha-beta-depleted transplantation in children. The sample was PBMCs from the stem cell graft donor, taken from the stem cell graft. The source is a human donor who donated a stem cell graft to a child with Wiskott-Aldrich syndrome.

CDR3 protein: CASSLIAERTQYF. The DNA of the CDR3 is TGTGCCAGCAGTTTAATCGCGGAACGGACCCAGTACTTC. The J gene is TRBJ2-5, the V gene TRBV12-3 or TRBV12-4; no clear D. The V and J ends lost 2 bases and 7 bases respectively, with 11 bases between them. The CDR3 totals 13 residues.